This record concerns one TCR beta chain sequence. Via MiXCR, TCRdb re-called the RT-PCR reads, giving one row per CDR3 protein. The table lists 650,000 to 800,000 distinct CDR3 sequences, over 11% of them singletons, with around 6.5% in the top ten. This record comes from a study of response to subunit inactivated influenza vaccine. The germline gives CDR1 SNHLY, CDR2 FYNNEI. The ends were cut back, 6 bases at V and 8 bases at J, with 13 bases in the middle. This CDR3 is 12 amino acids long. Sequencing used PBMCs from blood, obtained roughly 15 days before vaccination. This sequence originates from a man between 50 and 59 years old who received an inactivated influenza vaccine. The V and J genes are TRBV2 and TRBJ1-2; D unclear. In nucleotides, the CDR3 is TGTGCCAGCAGAACAGCGGTATGCGGCTACACCTTC. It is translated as CASRTAVCGYTF.